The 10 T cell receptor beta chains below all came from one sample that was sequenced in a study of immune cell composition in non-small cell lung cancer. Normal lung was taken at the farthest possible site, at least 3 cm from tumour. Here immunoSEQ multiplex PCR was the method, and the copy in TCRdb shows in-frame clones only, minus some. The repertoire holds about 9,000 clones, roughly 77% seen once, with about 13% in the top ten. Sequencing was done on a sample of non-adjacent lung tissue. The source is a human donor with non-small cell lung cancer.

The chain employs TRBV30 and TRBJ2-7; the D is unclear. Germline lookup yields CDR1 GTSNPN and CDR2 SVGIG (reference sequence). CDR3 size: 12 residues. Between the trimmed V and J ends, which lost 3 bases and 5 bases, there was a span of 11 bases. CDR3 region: CAWSAFSHEQYF. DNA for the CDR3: TGTGCCTGGAGCGCCTTTAGCCACGAGCAGTACTTC.

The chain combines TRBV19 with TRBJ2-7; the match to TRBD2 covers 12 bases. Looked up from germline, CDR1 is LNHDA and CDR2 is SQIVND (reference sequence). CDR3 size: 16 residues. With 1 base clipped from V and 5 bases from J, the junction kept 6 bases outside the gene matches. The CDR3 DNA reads TGTGCCAGTAGTATAGGCGGACTAGCGGGAAGCCACGAGCAGTACTTC. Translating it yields CASSIGGLAGSHEQYF.

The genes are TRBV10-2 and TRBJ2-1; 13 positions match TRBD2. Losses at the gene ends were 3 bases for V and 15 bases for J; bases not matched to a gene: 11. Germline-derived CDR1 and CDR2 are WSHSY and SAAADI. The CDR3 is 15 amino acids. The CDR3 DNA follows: TGCGCCAGCAGTGACATTAGGGGACTAGCGGGGATTCGGTTCTTC. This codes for CASSDIRGLAGIRFF.

Here the CDR3 DNA reads TGCGCCAGCATCGAGCGGATAACCGGGGAGCTGTTTTTT. Protein sequence: CASIERITGELFF. This chain joins TRBV10-1 and TRBJ2-2, with a weak D call TRBD2 (5 bases). Germline V gene sequence: CDR1 WNHNN, CDR2 SYGVQD (reference sequence). V dropped 7 bases and J dropped 5 bases, with 11 bases sitting between them. This CDR3 spans 13 amino acids.

The CDR3 DNA is TGTGCCAGCAGTACTTCAATGGGACAGGGGGCGACGGGCTACACCTTC. The encoded protein is CASSTSMGQGATGYTF. The V gene is TRBV4-2, the J gene TRBJ1-2; 12 nucleotides agree with TRBD1. Per the germline V gene, CDR1 is LGHNA and CDR2 is YNFKEQ. Trimming removed 6 bases from V and 8 bases from J; junction bases left unmatched: 13. The CDR3 spans 16 residues.

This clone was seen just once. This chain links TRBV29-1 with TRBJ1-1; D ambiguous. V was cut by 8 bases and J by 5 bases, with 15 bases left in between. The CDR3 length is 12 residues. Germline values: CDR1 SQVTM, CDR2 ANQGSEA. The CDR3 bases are TGCAGCACTAAAAGTGGAGCTACTGAAGCTTTCTTT. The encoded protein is CSTKSGATEAFF.

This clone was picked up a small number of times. The CDR3 region is CASSPGPFGTQYF. The CDR3 coding sequence is TGTGCCAGCAGTCCCGGCCCTTTCGGTACGCAGTATTTT. The chain joins TRBV28 to TRBJ2-3; no clear D. Deletions cut 5 bases from V and 8 bases from J, with 14 bases between. Germline-derived CDR1 and CDR2 are MDHEN and SYDVKM. The CDR3 runs 13 residues.

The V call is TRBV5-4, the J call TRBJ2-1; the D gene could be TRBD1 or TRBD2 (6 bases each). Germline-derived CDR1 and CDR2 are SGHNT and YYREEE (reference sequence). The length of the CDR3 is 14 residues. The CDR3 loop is CASEGGPTRNEQFF. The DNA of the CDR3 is TGTGCAAGCGAAGGGGGGCCTACTAGGAATGAGCAGTTCTTC.

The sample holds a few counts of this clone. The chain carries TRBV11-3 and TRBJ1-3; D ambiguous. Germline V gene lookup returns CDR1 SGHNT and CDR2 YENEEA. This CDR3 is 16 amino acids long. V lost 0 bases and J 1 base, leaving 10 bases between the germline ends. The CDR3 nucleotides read TGTGCCAGCAGCTTAGATGTATGGGGTTCTGGAAACACCATATATTTT. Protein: CASSLDVWGSGNTIYF.

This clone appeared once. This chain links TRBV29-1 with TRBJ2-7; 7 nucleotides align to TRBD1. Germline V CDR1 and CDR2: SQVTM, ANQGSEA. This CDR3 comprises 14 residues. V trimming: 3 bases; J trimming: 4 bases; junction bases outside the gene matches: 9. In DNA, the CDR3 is TGCAGCGTTGATCCGGGGACAGCGCCGTACGAGCAGTACTTC. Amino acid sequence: CSVDPGTAPYEQYF.